This T cell receptor (beta chain) is drawn from a study of Graves' ophthalmopathy and Graves' hyperthyroidism. The table lists this clonotype with many counts. For repertoire sequencing, the TCR beta CDR3 regions were amplified from RNA transcripts. A first-round RT-PCR used HTBI primers, followed by a second-round multiplex PCR. TCRdb re-called the multiplex PCR reads with MiXCR, one entry per CDR3 protein. The sample contains hundreds of thousands of distinct CDR3 sequences, 35% to 50% of which appear only once. The receptor was derived from an adult man with Graves' ophthalmopathy. The sequenced sample was peripheral blood.

The CDR3 loop is CAISLGGLGNTEAFF. The CDR3 DNA sequence: TGTGCCATCAGCTTAGGGGGGCTGGGGAACACTGAAGCTTTCTTT. This chain joins TRBV10-3 and TRBJ1-1, with a weak D call TRBD1 (6 bases). V lost 6 bases to trimming and J lost 1 base, with 15 bases between them. The CDR3 consists of 15 residues. Germline loops: CDR1 ENHRY, CDR2 SYGVKD.